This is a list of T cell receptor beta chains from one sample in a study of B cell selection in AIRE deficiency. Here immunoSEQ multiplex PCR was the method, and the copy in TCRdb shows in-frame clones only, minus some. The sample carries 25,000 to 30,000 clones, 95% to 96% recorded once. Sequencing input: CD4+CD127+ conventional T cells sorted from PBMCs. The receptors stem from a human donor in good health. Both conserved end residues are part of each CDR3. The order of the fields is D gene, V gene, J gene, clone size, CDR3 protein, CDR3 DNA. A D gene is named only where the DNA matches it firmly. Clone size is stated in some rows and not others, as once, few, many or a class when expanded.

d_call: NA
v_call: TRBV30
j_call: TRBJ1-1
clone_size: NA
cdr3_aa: CAWSVLGTEAFF
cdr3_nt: TGTGCCTGGAGTGTGCTAGGCACTGAAGCTTTCTTT

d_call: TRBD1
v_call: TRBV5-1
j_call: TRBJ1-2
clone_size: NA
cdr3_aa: CASSLLTGDYGYTF
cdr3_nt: TGCGCCAGCAGCCTATTGACAGGGGACTATGGCTACACCTTC

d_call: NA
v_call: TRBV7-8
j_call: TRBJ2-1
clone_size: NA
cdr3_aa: CASSAPTRGLTSDEQFF
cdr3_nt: TGTGCCAGCAGCGCGCCAACACGGGGGTTGACTTCTGATGAGCAGTTCTTC

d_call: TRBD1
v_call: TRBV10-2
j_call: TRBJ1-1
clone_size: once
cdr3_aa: CASRSRDRGFTWTEAFF
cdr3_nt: TGCGCCAGCAGGTCCCGGGACAGGGGGTTTACCTGGACTGAAGCTTTCTTT

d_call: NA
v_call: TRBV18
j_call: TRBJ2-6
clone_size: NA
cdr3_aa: CASSPGSGANVLTF
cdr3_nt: TGTGCCAGCTCACCTGGCTCTGGGGCCAACGTCCTGACTTTC

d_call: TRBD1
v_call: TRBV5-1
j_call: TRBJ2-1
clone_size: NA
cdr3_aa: CASSYILDRVNEQFF
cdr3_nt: TGCGCCAGCAGCTACATATTGGACAGGGTCAATGAGCAGTTCTTC

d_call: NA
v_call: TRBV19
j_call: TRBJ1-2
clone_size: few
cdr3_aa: CASSIQGYGYTF
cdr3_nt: TGTGCCAGTAGTATCCAGGGCTATGGCTACACCTTC

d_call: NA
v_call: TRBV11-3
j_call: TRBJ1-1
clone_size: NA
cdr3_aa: CASSRGMNTEAFF
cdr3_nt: TGTGCCAGCAGCAGAGGGATGAACACTGAAGCTTTCTTT

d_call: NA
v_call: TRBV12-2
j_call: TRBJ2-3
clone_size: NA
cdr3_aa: CASRLVSGGPRTDTQYF
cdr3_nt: TGTGCAAGTCGCTTGGTTAGCGGGGGCCCTCGCACAGATACGCAGTATTTT

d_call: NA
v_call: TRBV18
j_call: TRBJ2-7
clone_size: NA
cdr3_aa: CASSDRISTEQYF
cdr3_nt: TGTGCCAGCTCAGACCGAATTAGTACCGAGCAGTACTTC

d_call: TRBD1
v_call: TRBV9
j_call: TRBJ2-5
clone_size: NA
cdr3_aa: CASSVGPGQGLKTQYF
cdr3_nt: TGTGCCAGCAGCGTAGGGCCGGGACAGGGGTTGAAGACCCAGTACTTC

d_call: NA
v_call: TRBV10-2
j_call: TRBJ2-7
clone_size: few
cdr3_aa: CASRQGPGEQYF
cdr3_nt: TGCGCCAGCAGGCAGGGGCCGGGCGAGCAGTACTTC

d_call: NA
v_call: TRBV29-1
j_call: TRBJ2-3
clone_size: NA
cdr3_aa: CSVEESDSTDTQYF
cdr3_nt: TGCAGCGTTGAAGAAAGCGATAGCACAGATACGCAGTATTTT

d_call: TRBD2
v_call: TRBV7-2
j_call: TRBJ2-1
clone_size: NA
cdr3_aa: CASSPLAGGLNEQFF
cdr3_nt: TGTGCCAGCAGCCCACTAGCGGGGGGGCTCAATGAGCAGTTCTTC

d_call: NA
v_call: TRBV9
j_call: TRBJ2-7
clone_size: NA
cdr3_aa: CASSVGPDSYEQYF
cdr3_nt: TGTGCCAGCAGCGTAGGGCCAGACTCCTACGAGCAGTACTTC

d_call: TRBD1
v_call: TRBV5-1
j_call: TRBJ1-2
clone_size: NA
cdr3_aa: CASRPGTGFNYGYTF
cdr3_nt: TGCGCCAGCAGGCCCGGGACAGGCTTTAACTATGGCTACACCTTC

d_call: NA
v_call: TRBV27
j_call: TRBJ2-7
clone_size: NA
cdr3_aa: CASRRIGADEQYF
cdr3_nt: TGTGCCAGCAGACGCATTGGGGCAGACGAGCAGTACTTC

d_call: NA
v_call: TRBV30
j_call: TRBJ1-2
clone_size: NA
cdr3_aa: CAWSVFKIGGRGYTF
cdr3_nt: TGTGCCTGGAGTGTATTTAAAATAGGAGGGCGCGGCTACACCTTC

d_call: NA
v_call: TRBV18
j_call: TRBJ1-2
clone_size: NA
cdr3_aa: CASSPTRLGGYTF
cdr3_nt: TGTGCCAGCTCACCAACCCGGCTTGGAGGCTACACCTTC

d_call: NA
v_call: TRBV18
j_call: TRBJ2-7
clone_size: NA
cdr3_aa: CASSPRLDSYEQYF
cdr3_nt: TGTGCCAGCTCACCAAGACTAGATTCCTACGAGCAGTACTTC

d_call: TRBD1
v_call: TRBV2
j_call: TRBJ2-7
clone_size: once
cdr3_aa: CASRGQGTYEQYF
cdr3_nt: TGTGCCAGCAGGGGACAGGGGACCTACGAGCAGTACTTC

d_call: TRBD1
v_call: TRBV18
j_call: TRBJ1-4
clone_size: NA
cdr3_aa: CASSPQMAGGREKLFF
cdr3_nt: TGTGCCAGCTCACCACAGATGGCAGGGGGCCGTGAAAAACTGTTTTTT

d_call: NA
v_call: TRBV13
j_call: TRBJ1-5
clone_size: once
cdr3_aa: CASSLGHQENQPQHF
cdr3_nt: TGTGCCAGCAGCTTAGGCCATCAAGAAAATCAGCCCCAGCATTTT

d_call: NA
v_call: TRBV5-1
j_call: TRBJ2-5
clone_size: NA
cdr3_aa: CASSLRETQYF
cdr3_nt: TGCGCCAGCAGCTTGAGAGAGACCCAGTACTTC

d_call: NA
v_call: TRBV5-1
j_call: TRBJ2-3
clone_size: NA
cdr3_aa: CASSLGGQGTDTQYF
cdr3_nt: TGCGCCAGCAGCTTGGGGGGGCAGGGCACAGATACGCAGTATTTT

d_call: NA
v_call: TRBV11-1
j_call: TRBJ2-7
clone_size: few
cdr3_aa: CASSLMGGIYEQYF
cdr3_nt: TGTGCCAGCAGCCTGATGGGGGGCATCTACGAGCAGTACTTC

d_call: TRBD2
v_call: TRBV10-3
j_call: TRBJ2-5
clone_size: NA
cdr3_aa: CAISSGTSGGAAETQYF
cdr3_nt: TGTGCCATCAGCTCCGGGACTAGCGGGGGGGCCGCAGAGACCCAGTACTTC

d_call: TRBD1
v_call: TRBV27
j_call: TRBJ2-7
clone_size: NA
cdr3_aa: CASSHNRGTEQYF
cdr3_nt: TGTGCCAGCAGTCACAACAGGGGGACCGAGCAGTACTTC

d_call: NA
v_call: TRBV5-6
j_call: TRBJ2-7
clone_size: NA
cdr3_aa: CASSFDRLGEQYF
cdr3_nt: TGTGCCAGCAGCTTTGACAGACTGGGGGAGCAGTACTTC

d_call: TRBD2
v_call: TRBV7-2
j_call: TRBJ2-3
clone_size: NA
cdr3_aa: CASSLWPSGGVDTQYF
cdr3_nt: TGTGCCAGCAGCTTATGGCCTAGCGGGGGGGTTGATACGCAGTATTTT

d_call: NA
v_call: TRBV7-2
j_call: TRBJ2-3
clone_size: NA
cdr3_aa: CASSLAAGDTQYF
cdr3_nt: TGTGCCAGCAGCTTAGCCGCGGGAGATACGCAGTATTTT

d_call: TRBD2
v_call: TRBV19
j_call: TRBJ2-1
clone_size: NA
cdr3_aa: CASSTTGGRLDEQFF
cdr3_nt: TGTGCCAGTAGCACCACGGGCGGGAGATTAGATGAGCAGTTCTTC

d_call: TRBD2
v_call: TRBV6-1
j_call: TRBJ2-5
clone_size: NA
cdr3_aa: CASSAGPTGGETQYF
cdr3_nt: TGTGCCAGCAGTGCGGGCCCGACGGGGGGGGAGACCCAGTACTTC

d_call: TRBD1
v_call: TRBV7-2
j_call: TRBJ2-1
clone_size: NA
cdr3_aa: CASSPSRDRPYNEQFF
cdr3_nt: TGTGCCAGCAGCCCAAGCCGGGACAGACCCTACAATGAGCAGTTCTTC

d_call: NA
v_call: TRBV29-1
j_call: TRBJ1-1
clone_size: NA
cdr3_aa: CSVIGDLNTEAFF
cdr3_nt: TGCAGCGTGATCGGGGACTTGAACACTGAAGCTTTCTTT

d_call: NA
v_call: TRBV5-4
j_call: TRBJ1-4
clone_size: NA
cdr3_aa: CASSSYNKKLFF
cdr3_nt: TGTGCCAGCAGCTCCTATAATAAAAAACTGTTTTTT

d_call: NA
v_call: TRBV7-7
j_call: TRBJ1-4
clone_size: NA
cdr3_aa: CASSRRDHPAEKLFF
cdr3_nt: TGTGCCAGCAGCAGAAGGGACCACCCGGCGGAAAAACTGTTTTTT

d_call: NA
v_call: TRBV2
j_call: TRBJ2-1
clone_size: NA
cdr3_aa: CASSEETGDEQFF
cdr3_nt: TGTGCCAGCAGTGAAGAGACCGGGGATGAGCAGTTCTTC

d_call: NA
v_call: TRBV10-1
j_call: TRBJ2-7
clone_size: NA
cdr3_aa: CARGAGRNEQYF
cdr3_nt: TGCGCCAGGGGGGCCGGGCGGAACGAGCAGTACTTC

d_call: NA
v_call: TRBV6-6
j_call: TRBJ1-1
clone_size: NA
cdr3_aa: CASTRTGRAEAFF
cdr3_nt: TGTGCCAGCACCCGTACAGGGAGGGCTGAAGCTTTCTTT

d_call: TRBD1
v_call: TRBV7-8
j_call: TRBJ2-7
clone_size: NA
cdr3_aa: CASSVWGTTGGHYEQYF
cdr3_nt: TGTGCCAGCAGCGTATGGGGAACGACAGGGGGCCACTACGAGCAGTACTTC

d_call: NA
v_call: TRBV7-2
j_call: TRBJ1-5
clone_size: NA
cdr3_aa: CASSPDFGQPQHF
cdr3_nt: TGTGCCAGCAGCCCCGATTTCGGGCAGCCCCAGCATTTT

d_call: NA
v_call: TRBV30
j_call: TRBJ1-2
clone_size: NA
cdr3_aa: CAWTSRATNYGYTF
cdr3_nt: TGTGCCTGGACCTCCAGGGCCACTAACTATGGCTACACCTTC

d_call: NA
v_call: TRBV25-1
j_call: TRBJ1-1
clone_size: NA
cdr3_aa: CASSEGRYSMNTEAFF
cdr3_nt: TGTGCCAGCAGTGAGGGGCGGTACTCCATGAACACTGAAGCTTTCTTT

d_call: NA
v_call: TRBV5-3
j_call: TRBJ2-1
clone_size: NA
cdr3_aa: CASSRSGSYNEQFF
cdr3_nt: TGTGCCAGCAGCCGAAGCGGTTCCTACAATGAGCAGTTCTTC

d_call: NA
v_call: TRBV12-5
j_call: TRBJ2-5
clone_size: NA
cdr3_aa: CASGPAGETQYF
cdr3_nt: TGTGCTAGTGGTCCAGCCGGGGAGACCCAGTACTTC

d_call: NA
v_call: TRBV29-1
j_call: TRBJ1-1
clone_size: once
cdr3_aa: CSVVVVTEAFF
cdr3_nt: TGCAGCGTTGTCGTCGTCACTGAAGCTTTCTTT

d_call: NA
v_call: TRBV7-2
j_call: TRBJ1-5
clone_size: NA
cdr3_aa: CASSSGRGITQPQHF
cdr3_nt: TGTGCCAGCAGCTCAGGGAGGGGTATAACTCAGCCCCAGCATTTT

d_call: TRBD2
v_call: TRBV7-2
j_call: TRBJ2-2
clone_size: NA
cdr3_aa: CASSWTSGGAGELFF
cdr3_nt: TGTGCCAGCAGCTGGACTAGCGGGGGGGCCGGGGAGCTGTTTTTT

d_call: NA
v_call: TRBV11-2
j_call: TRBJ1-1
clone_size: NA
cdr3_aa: CASSLDPGMNTEAFF
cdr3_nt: TGTGCCAGCAGCTTAGATCCTGGGATGAACACTGAAGCTTTCTTT

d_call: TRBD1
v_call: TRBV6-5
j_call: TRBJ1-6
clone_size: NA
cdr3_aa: CASSRPDRGRSPLHF
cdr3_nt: TGTGCCAGCAGCCGCCCGGACAGGGGAAGGTCACCCCTCCACTTT

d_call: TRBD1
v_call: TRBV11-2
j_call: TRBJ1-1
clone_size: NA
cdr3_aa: CASSPSDRLNTEAFF
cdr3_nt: TGTGCCAGCAGCCCCTCGGACAGGTTGAACACTGAAGCTTTCTTT

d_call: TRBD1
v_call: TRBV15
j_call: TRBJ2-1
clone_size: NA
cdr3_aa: CATSRDPGQGGDEQFF
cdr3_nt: TGTGCCACCAGCAGAGACCCCGGACAGGGGGGGGATGAGCAGTTCTTC

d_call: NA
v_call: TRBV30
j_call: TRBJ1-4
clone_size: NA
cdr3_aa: CAWTRLRTNEKLFF
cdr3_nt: TGTGCCTGGACCCGACTGAGAACTAATGAAAAACTGTTTTTT

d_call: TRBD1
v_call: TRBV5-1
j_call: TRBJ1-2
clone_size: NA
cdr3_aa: CASSSQPTGVNYGYTF
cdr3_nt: TGCGCCAGCAGCTCGCAACCGACAGGGGTCAACTATGGCTACACCTTC